Below, one TCR beta chain is given with its context. This specimen belongs to a study of response to subunit inactivated influenza vaccine. Deletions cut 7 bases from V and 8 bases from J, with 21 bases between. The CDR3 consists of 15 residues. TCRdb ran MiXCR on the RT-PCR reads and lists one entry per CDR3 protein. The sample consists of more than 200,000 distinct CDR3 sequences, 9.5% to 15% of them appearing once. V and J are TRBV12-3 or TRBV12-4 and TRBJ2-1, with D possibly matching TRBD2 (6 bases). The specimen comprised non-naive T cells sorted from PBMCs, sampled around 15 days before vaccination. The source of this sequence is a man aged 50-59 years who received an inactivated influenza vaccine. The CDR3 bases are TGTGCCAGCACGGTGGGGGGTCGGGTTTTCGATGAGCAGTTCTTC. Protein product: CASTVGGRVFDEQFF.